The rows below give T cell receptor beta chains drawn from one sample of a study of shared clonotypes between healthy human individuals. The table came from immunoSEQ multiplex PCR; TCRdb's copy has only in-frame clones and leaves some out. The table lists about 1,800,000 clones, around 96% of them singletons. Sequencing used naive CD8+ T cells sorted from blood. Every receptor here comes from a man aged 18 to 35 in good health. Each CDR3 is given with its conserved first and last residue. D genes are given only for firm matches. Only part of the rows carry a size: once, few, many, or a class if the clone is expanded.

v_call	clone_size	d_call	j_call	cdr3_aa	cdr3_nt
TRBV27	once	.	TRBJ2-7	CASSLQGPTEYEQYF	TGTGCCAGCAGTTTACAGGGGCCAACAGAGTACGAGCAGTACTTC
TRBV19	.	.	TRBJ2-7	CASSPLVRGLYYEQYF	TGTGCCAGTAGCCCTCTGGTCCGGGGCCTCTACTACGAGCAGTACTTC
TRBV7-8	.	.	TRBJ2-7	CASSLQGSSYEQYF	TGTGCCAGCAGCTTACAGGGGAGTTCCTACGAGCAGTACTTC
TRBV28	few	TRBD2	TRBJ2-7	CASSLGLAGIYEQYF	TGTGCCAGCAGTTTAGGGCTAGCGGGGATCTACGAGCAGTACTTC
TRBV7-9	.	.	TRBJ2-1	CASSLVLGRGNEQFF	TGTGCCAGCAGCTTAGTACTAGGGCGGGGCAATGAGCAGTTCTTC
TRBV4-1	.	.	TRBJ1-2	CASSQDSGGYTF	TGCGCCAGCAGCCAAGACTCCGGTGGCTACACCTTC
TRBV4-1	.	.	TRBJ2-5	CASSQRVGETQYF	TGCGCCAGCAGCCAAAGGGTTGGAGAGACCCAGTACTTC
TRBV19	.	.	TRBJ2-3	CASSFYGEGTDTQYF	TGTGCCAGTAGTTTTTACGGGGAGGGCACAGATACGCAGTATTTT
TRBV19	.	.	TRBJ2-7	CASSIEGQSSYEQYF	TGTGCCAGTAGTATAGAGGGACAAAGCTCCTACGAGCAGTACTTC
TRBV6-5	.	TRBD2	TRBJ2-3	CASSSHAGGPRNTQYF	TGTGCCAGCAGTTCTCACGCGGGGGGGCCTAGAAATACGCAGTATTTT
TRBV4-3	.	TRBD2	TRBJ2-1	CASSQSLAGGSEQFF	TGCGCCAGCAGCCAAAGTCTGGCGGGAGGTTCTGAGCAGTTCTTC
TRBV7-2	once	TRBD2	TRBJ2-7	CASSLRVAGLYEQYF	TGTGCCAGCAGCTTAAGGGTAGCGGGGCTCTACGAGCAGTACTTC
TRBV7-6	.	.	TRBJ1-2	CASTPIRTDDYGYTF	TGTGCCAGCACCCCCATCCGGACAGACGATTATGGCTACACCTTC
TRBV11-2	.	.	TRBJ1-2	CASSLVTDPNYGYTF	TGTGCCAGCAGCTTAGTTACCGACCCCAACTATGGCTACACCTTC
TRBV27	.	.	TRBJ2-1	CASSLSNEGLAYNEQFF	TGTGCCAGCAGTTTATCGAATGAGGGGCTAGCCTACAATGAGCAGTTCTTC
TRBV29-1	.	TRBD1	TRBJ1-2	CSVTGTDGYTF	TGCAGCGTCACCGGGACAGATGGCTACACCTTC
TRBV5-1	.	.	TRBJ2-2	CASSSGRDNTGELFF	TGCGCCAGCAGCTCCGGCAGGGACAACACCGGGGAGCTGTTTTTT
TRBV13	.	.	TRBJ1-2	CASSSRGGVRRNYGYTF	TGTGCCAGCAGCTCCCGAGGGGGGGTTAGGCGAAACTATGGCTACACCTTC
TRBV11-3	.	TRBD1	TRBJ2-7	CASSPGQGFEQYF	TGTGCCAGCAGCCCGGGACAGGGATTCGAGCAGTACTTC
TRBV9	.	TRBD2	TRBJ2-7	CASSVGVGGSYEQYF	TGTGCCAGCAGCGTTGGGGTCGGGGGGTCCTACGAGCAGTACTTC
TRBV5-1	.	TRBD1	TRBJ2-7	CASSQGDGYSYEQYF	TGCGCCAGCAGCCAGGGGGACGGGTACTCCTACGAGCAGTACTTC
TRBV10-2	.	.	TRBJ2-7	CASSEGQSYEQYF	TGCGCCAGCAGTGAGGGACAGTCCTACGAGCAGTACTTC
TRBV13	.	.	TRBJ2-2	CASSLAGIKAGELFF	TGTGCCAGCAGCTTGGCAGGGATCAAAGCCGGGGAGCTGTTTTTT
TRBV25-1	once	.	TRBJ2-2	CASSGWDFANTGELFF	TGTGCCAGCAGTGGATGGGACTTCGCGAACACCGGGGAGCTGTTTTTT
TRBV9	.	.	TRBJ2-2	CASSGSNTGELFF	TGTGCCAGCAGTGGCTCGAACACCGGGGAGCTGTTTTTT
TRBV30	.	.	TRBJ1-3	CAWSGDSRNTIYF	TGTGCCTGGAGTGGGGATTCGCGAAACACCATATATTTT
TRBV28	.	.	TRBJ2-1	CASSFDGYNEQFF	TGTGCCAGCAGTTTTGACGGGTACAATGAGCAGTTCTTC
TRBV2	.	TRBD2	TRBJ2-5	CASSPRGLAGGETQYF	TGTGCCAGCAGTCCTCGGGGACTAGCGGGAGGAGAGACCCAGTACTTC
TRBV4-3	once	TRBD2	TRBJ2-7	CASSQDRGSGRPDEQYF	TGCGCCAGCAGCCAAGATCGGGGTAGCGGGAGGCCTGACGAGCAGTACTTC
TRBV28	.	TRBD2	TRBJ2-7	CASSSLAGGYEQYF	TGTGCCAGCTCCTCACTGGCGGGGGGTTACGAGCAGTACTTC
TRBV30	.	.	TRBJ1-5	CAWSESNQPQHF	TGTGCCTGGAGCGAAAGCAATCAGCCCCAGCATTTT
TRBV7-9	.	TRBD2	TRBJ2-5	CASNGGLAEETQYF	TGTGCCAGCAATGGAGGGCTAGCGGAAGAGACCCAGTACTTC
TRBV4-3	.	.	TRBJ2-5	CASSQDWETQYF	TGCGCCAGCAGCCAAGACTGGGAGACCCAGTACTTC
TRBV2	.	.	TRBJ1-5	CASSDGGAISSNQPQHF	TGTGCCAGCAGTGATGGGGGCGCGATCTCTAGCAATCAGCCCCAGCATTTT
TRBV11-1	.	.	TRBJ2-7	CASSPVGTEQYF	TGTGCCAGCAGCCCCGTGGGAACCGAGCAGTACTTC
TRBV27	.	.	TRBJ2-1	CASNEMPHSYNEQFF	TGTGCCAGCAATGAGATGCCCCACTCCTACAATGAGCAGTTCTTC
TRBV7-6	.	.	TRBJ1-1	CASSLETEMNTEAFF	TGTGCCAGCAGCTTAGAGACAGAGATGAACACTGAAGCTTTCTTT